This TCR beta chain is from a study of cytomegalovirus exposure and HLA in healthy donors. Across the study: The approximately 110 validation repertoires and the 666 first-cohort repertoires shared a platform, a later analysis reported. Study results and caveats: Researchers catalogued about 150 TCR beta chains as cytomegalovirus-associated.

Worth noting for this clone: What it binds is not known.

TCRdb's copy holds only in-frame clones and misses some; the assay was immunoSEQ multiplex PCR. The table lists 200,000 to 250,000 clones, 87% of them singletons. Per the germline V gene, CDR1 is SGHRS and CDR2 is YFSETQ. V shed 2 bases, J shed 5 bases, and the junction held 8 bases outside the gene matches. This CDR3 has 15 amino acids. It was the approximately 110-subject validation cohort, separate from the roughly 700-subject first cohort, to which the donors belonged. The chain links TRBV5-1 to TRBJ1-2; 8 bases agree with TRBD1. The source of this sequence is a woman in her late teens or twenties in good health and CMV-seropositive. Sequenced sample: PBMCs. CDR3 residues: CASSLKTGEAYGYTF. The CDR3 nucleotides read TGCGCCAGCAGCTTAAAGACAGGGGAGGCATATGGCTACACCTTC.